The rows below give T cell receptor beta chains drawn from one sample of a study of blood T cell repertoires in COVID-19. The repertoire was sequenced with immunoSEQ multiplex PCR; TCRdb's copy has only in-frame clones and lacks some. Of roughly 150,000 clones in the sample, 70% to 85% were seen once. Sequencing was performed on PBMCs or T cells enriched from blood (not recorded which). The receptor source for this set is a woman between 18 and 29 years old who had been exposed to COVID-19. The CDR3 runs from the conserved cysteine through the conserved F or W. D genes are given only for firm matches. Clone size is shown for a subset of rows, as once, few, many or a class of expanded clone.

V	D	J	size	CDR3	DNA
TRBV11-2	TRBD2	TRBJ2-3	few	CASTWSSGSTDTQYF	TGTGCCAGCACATGGTCTAGCGGCAGCACAGATACGCAGTATTTT
TRBV15	.	TRBJ1-2	.	CATSRAAREDANYGYTF	TGTGCCACCAGCAGAGCCGCGAGGGAGGACGCTAACTATGGCTACACCTTC
TRBV3-1/TRBV3-2	TRBD2	TRBJ2-7	.	CASSHNTPLAASSYEQYF	TGTGCCAGCAGCCACAACACTCCACTAGCGGCGAGCTCCTACGAGCAGTACTTC
TRBV2	TRBD2	TRBJ2-7	.	CASSEGEGPREQYF	TGTGCCAGCAGTGAAGGGGAGGGACCAAGGGAGCAGTACTTC
TRBV3-1/TRBV3-2	TRBD2	TRBJ2-1	.	CASSQGGLAGKEQFF	TGTGCCAGCAGCCAAGGGGGACTAGCGGGAAAAGAGCAGTTCTTC
TRBV2	TRBD1	TRBJ2-7	few	CASSVGDRAYEQYF	TGTGCCAGCAGTGTGGGGGACAGAGCCTACGAGCAGTACTTC
TRBV21-1	.	TRBJ2-7	.	CASSKDIVARGPYEQYF	TGTGCCAGCAGCAAAGACATTGTTGCCAGGGGACCCTACGAGCAGTACTTC
TRBV7-2	.	TRBJ1-6	.	CASSPEARGMYSPLHF	TGTGCCAGCAGCCCTGAGGCCCGCGGGATGTATTCACCCCTCCACTTT
TRBV3-1/TRBV3-2	TRBD1	TRBJ2-7	.	CASSQDLGDRVSYEQYF	TGTGCCAGCAGCCAAGATTTAGGGGACAGGGTATCCTACGAGCAGTACTTC
TRBV4-2	.	TRBJ1-4	few	CASSRQAGRDDEKLFF	TGTGCCAGCAGCCGTCAAGCGGGCAGGGATGATGAAAAACTGTTTTTT
TRBV19	TRBD2	TRBJ2-1	once	CASSMWTSGGNEQFF	TGTGCCAGTAGTATGTGGACAAGCGGGGGCAATGAGCAGTTCTTC
TRBV19	TRBD1	TRBJ2-7	.	CASSPFMGDRGYYEQYF	TGTGCCAGTAGTCCGTTTATGGGGGACAGGGGATACTACGAGCAGTACTTC
TRBV25-1	.	TRBJ1-5	.	CASSVRHRNQPQHF	TGTGCCAGCAGTGTTCGACACCGGAATCAGCCCCAGCATTTT
TRBV28	.	TRBJ2-5	.	CASREGSGDQETQYF	TGTGCCAGCAGGGAAGGATCAGGGGACCAAGAGACCCAGTACTTC
TRBV4-1	.	TRBJ2-1	.	CASSQNNRYNEQFF	TGCGCCAGCAGCCAAAACAACAGGTACAATGAGCAGTTCTTC
TRBV7-6	.	TRBJ2-1	.	CASSLGPGFSGQNEQFF	TGTGCCAGCAGCTTGGGACCGGGATTCAGCGGGCAGAATGAGCAGTTCTTC
TRBV10-3	TRBD1	TRBJ1-1	.	CAISEAGGTEAFF	TGTGCCATCAGTGAGGCAGGGGGCACTGAAGCTTTCTTT
TRBV18	.	TRBJ2-7	few	CASSPRTTGFYEQYF	TGTGCCAGCTCACCCCGGACCACAGGGTTTTACGAGCAGTACTTC
TRBV19	TRBD1	TRBJ1-2	.	CASSTGQLYGYTF	TGTGCCAGTAGTACGGGACAGCTCTATGGCTACACCTTC